This T cell receptor beta chain was found in a study of CD8+ T cells in alopecia areata (dated by TCRdb to between 2017 and 2018). For the study in its entirety: Treated patients were enrolled in an open-label pilot trial of oral tofacitinib, 5 to 10 mg twice daily, for moderate-to-severe alopecia areata. Clonality in the scalp was compared among normal scalp (n=4), patchy alopecia areata scalp (n=8), and alopecia totalis/universalis scalp (n=8). On the human side, TCRbeta sequencing was run on scalp tissue and on sorted CD4+ and CD8+ peripheral blood T cells from healthy controls and from alopecia areata patients with either patchy or totalis/universalis disease. For the treated patients, the SALT score, which quantifies what percentage of scalp surface area is affected, served as the measure of disease severity. The study used high-throughput TCRbeta sequencing to examine T cell clonal expansion in alopecia areata, in both the C3H/HeJ mouse model and human patients. Tofacitinib-treated patients had biopsies at baseline and at 4 and 24 weeks of treatment, with a later scalp biopsy in several patients. TCRbeta CDR3 regions were amplified by immunoSEQ multiplex PCR using 35 Vbeta forward and 13 Jbeta reverse primers. Tofacitinib was administered for 6 to 18 months, and 6 months of follow-up off drug were then conducted to assess delayed response and recurrence. RNA was extracted with the PAXgene miRNA kit for fixed scalp, the miRNeasy kit for PBMCs, and the RNeasy kit for mouse skin.

The sample's time point, from its label and the paper: 24 weeks on oral tofacitinib. This sample's treatment or condition label indicates: oral pan-JAK inhibitor, 5-10 mg twice daily. Lesional scalp punch biopsies and peripheral blood were collected from alopecia areata patients. Human scalp biopsies were fixed immediately in PAXgene tissue containers. What the work shows at the level of the full study, not this receptor alone: Because the treated cohort was small and included a single nonresponder, larger studies are needed to assess links between baseline CD8+ expansion and response. With tofacitinib, both scalp clonality and the number of expanded CD8+ clones among the top 100 scalp clones went down significantly. Many expanded lesional clones were found to persist in scalp and blood during tofacitinib treatment, and relapse after treatment cessation may be partly explained by this persistence. TCR sequences shared between patients were less clear than in mice, possibly partly because of HLA diversity in the patient population. Scalp TCR repertoire analysis is complicated because resident alphabeta T cells in normal human skin are also sequenced, whereas mouse skin is dominated by gammadelta T cells. Compared with normal scalp, lesional scalp had higher clonality and more expanded CD8+ clones, particularly in alopecia totalis/universalis, a pattern that suggests antigenic drive.

Including cysteine and phenylalanine, the CDR3 has 17 amino acids. Only the CDR3 part of the read is kept: 51 bases, read in frame from the first base. The germline V gene gives CDR1 as MDHEN and CDR2 as SYDVKM. Relative to germline, V is 5 bases shorter and J is 3 bases shorter, with 20 bases between their ends. The protocol used for the library was the immunoSEQ multiplex PCR assay. RNA was extracted from all samples and reverse transcribed into cDNA as template for TCR sequencing. First-strand cDNA was synthesized using SuperScript III with a 2:1 mix of oligo-dT and random hexamers. Amplification bias was assessed with a synthetic immune receptor repertoire, and residual bias was removed computationally. Concerning the study's data processing: After raw reads were preprocessed to remove errors, the CDR3 was defined following IMGT conventions as running from the conserved cysteine to phenylalanine. Clonality was computed by normalizing Shannon entropy by log2 of the number of productive unique TCRs and subtracting the result from 1. Scalp TCRbeta sequences were cross-referenced with sorted blood CD4 and CD8 repertoires so that the CD4 or CD8 identity of scalp clones could be inferred. The clones in this table, taken by TCRdb from immuneACCESS, are in-frame only. Not every clone is retained; where verified, under half of the shortfall comes from an unresolved V gene, and the cause of the rest is unknown. The D gene and trimming were derived from the DNA, and the V and J assignments and clone size from that table. This sample has about 3,900 clones in its table, and 60% to 75% of those were observed once. The ten largest make up approximately 10% of the sample.

Notes on this clone: The antigen it binds to is not known. Base qualities are not recorded, but no much larger clone differs from it by a single base.

The rearrangement combines TRBV28 with TRBJ2-1, with TRBD2 perhaps the D gene, on 6 matching bases. Sequencing used skin, obtained at week 24, from a patient treated with tofacitinib. This clonotype was sampled from a human donor with alopecia areata. The CDR3 corresponds to CASSLSWGGENYNEQFF. Here is the DNA: TGTGCCAGCAGTCTGTCGTGGGGCGGGGAAAACTACAATGAGCAGTTCTTC.